Each of the 2 T cell receptor beta chains below was sequenced from the same sample in a study of blood T cell repertoires in COVID-19. TCRdb keeps only in-frame clones here, not all; method: immunoSEQ multiplex PCR. The sample includes a few hundred thousand clones, 70% to 90% seen only once; the top ten take around 6.6%. The sample was peripheral blood. The receptors shown here come from a man aged 18 to 29 who had recovered from COVID-19.

The chain joins TRBV6-5 to TRBJ2-3; 13 bases are shared with TRBD2. Per germline, CDR1 MNHEY and CDR2 SVGAGI. This CDR3 is 14 amino acids long. J gave up 6 bases and V 10 bases, and 7 bases lay outside the gene matches. The chain's CDR3 is CATQLAGGLDTQYF. The CDR3 nucleotides are TGTGCCACCCAACTAGCGGGAGGGCTGGATACGCAGTATTTT.

The rearrangement uses TRBV10-3 and TRBJ1-1; the match to TRBD1 covers 10 bases. Per the germline V gene, CDR1 is ENHRY and CDR2 is SYGVKD. V lost 10 bases and J lost 5; bases outside the gene matches: 7. There are 13 residues in the CDR3. In DNA, the CDR3 is TGTGCCAGCCGCGGGACAGGGGAGACTGAAGCTTTCTTT. This gives the protein CASRGTGETEAFF.